The entry below gives a single TCR beta chain sequence along with its context. Its specificity is unknown. The sample belongs to a study of T cell repertoires in cytomegalovirus infection. Germline V gives CDR1 SGHTA, CDR2 FQGNSA. The CDR3 sequence is 15 residues long. V was clipped by 5 bases and J by 10 bases, with 21 bases between them. Each CDR3 protein is one row after TCRdb ran MiXCR on the reads. The data hold hundreds of thousands of distinct CDR3 sequences, with about 42% observed a single time. This material consisted of cultured PBMCs, taken from culture after CMV antigen stimulation. The receptor's source is a human donor in good health (CMV status not recorded). Some clones in this sample may be carry-over from other donors' samples. This chain joins TRBV7-2 and TRBJ2-1; no definite D call. Written as DNA, the CDR3 is TGTGCCAGCAGCCCTACGCGGACCAAGGGCCGGGAGCAGTTCTTC. Translated, it gives CASSPTRTKGREQFF.